This record covers a single TCR beta chain. Universal primer sites and UMIs were introduced during 5'RACE template-switching synthesis of TCR cDNA. TCRdb itself ran the 5' RACE reads through MiXCR, one entry per CDR3 protein. Here the sample spans approximately 580,000 distinct CDR3 sequences, about a sixth being singletons. There are 14 residues in the CDR3. Germline V lookup: CDR1 SGHTA, CDR2 FQGTGA. V was shortened by 3 bases and J by 4 bases, with 9 bases between the two germline ends. This record belongs to a study of T cells after yellow fever vaccination. Study summary: SMART-Seq v4 Ultra Low Input served to prepare low-cell-number fractions.

The TCR comes from a man younger than 35 who received the YFV17D yellow fever vaccine. The sequencing used PBMCs, collected about 5 days after the first yellow fever vaccination. The chain recombines TRBV7-3 with TRBJ2-2; D not resolved. The CDR3 DNA reads TGTGCCAGCAGCTTCCGGGCAGTCACCGGGGAGCTGTTTTTT. It is translated as CASSFRAVTGELFF.